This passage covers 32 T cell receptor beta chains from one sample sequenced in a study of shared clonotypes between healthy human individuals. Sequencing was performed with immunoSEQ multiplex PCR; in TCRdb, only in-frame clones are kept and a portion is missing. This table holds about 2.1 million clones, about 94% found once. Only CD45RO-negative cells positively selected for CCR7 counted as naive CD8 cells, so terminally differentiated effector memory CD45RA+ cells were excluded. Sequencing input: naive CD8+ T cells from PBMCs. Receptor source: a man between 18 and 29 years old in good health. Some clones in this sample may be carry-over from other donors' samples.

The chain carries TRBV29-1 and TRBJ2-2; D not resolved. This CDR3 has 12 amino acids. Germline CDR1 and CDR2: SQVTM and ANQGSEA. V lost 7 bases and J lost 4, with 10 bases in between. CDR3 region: CSALAVTGELFF. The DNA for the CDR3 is TGCAGCGCCCTGGCGGTCACCGGGGAGCTGTTTTTT.

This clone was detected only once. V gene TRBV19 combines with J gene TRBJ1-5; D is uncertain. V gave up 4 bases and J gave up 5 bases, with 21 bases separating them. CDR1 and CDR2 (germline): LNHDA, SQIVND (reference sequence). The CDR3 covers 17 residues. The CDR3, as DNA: TGTGCCAGTAGTACTCACAACCGGGCCTCGTTAGATCAGCCCCAGCATTTT. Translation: CASSTHNRASLDQPQHF.

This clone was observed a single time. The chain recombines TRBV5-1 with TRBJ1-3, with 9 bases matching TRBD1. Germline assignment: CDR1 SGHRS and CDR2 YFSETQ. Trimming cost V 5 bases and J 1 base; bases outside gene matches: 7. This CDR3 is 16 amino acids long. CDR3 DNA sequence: TGCGCCAGCAGTCCTCGACAGGGGGGTTCTGGAAACACCATATATTTT. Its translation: CASSPRQGGSGNTIYF.

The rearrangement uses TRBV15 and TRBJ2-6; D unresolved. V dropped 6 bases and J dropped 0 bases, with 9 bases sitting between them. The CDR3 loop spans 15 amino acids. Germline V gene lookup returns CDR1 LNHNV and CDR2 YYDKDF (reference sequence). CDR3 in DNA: TGTGCCACCAGTACTCCGTACTCTGGGGCCAACGTCCTGACTTTC. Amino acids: CATSTPYSGANVLTF.

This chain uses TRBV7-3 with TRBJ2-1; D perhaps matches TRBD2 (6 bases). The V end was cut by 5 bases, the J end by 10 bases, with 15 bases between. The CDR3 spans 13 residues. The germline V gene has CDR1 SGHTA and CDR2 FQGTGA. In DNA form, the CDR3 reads TGTGCCAGCAGCCCGAGTGGCGGGGTAGAGCAGTTCTTC. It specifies CASSPSGGVEQFF.

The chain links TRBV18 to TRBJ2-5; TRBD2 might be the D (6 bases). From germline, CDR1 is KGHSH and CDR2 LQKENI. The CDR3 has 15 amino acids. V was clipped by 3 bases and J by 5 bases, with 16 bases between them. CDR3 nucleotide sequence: TGTGCCAGCTCACCGATGGGACTTGGAGGGGAGACCCAGTACTTC. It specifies CASSPMGLGGETQYF.

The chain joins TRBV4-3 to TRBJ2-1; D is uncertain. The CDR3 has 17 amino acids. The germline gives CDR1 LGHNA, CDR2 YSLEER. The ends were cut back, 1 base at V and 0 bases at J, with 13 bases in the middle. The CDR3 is CASSQGERTSSYNEQFF. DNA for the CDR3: TGCGCCAGCAGCCAAGGGGAACGGACGAGCTCCTACAATGAGCAGTTCTTC.

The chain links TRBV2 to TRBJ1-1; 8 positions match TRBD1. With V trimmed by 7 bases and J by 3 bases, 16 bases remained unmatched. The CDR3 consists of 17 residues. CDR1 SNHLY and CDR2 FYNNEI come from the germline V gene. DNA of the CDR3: TGTGCCAGCACCCCCCGGGACAGGTTAGGAGGGGACACTGAAGCTTTCTTT. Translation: CASTPRDRLGGDTEAFF.

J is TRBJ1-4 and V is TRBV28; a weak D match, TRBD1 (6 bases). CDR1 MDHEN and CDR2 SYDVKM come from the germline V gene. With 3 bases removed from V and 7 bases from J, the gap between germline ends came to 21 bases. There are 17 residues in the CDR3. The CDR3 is CASSLPALSGAVEKLFF. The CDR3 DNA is TGTGCCAGCAGTTTGCCGGCCTTATCGGGGGCTGTTGAAAAACTGTTTTTT.

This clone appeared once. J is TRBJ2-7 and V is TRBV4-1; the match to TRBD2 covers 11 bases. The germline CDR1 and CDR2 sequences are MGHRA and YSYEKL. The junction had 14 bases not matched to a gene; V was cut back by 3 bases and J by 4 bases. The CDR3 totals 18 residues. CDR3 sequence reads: CASSHLPPLGTSGYEQYF. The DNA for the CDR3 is TGCGCCAGCAGCCACCTCCCGCCTCTTGGGACTAGCGGTTACGAGCAGTACTTC.

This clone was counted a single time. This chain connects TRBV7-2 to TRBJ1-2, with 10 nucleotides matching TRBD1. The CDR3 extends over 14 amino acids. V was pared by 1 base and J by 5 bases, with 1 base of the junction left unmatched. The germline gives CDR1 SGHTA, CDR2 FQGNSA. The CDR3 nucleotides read TGTGCCAGCAGCTTAGGGGACAGGGGATATGGCTACACCTTC. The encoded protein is CASSLGDRGYGYTF.

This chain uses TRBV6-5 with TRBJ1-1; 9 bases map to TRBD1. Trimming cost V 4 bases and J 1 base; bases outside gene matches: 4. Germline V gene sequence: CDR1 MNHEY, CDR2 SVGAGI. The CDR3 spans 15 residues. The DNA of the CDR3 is TGTGCCAGCAGTTTGACAGGGGGTCGGAACACTGAAGCTTTCTTT. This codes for CASSLTGGRNTEAFF.

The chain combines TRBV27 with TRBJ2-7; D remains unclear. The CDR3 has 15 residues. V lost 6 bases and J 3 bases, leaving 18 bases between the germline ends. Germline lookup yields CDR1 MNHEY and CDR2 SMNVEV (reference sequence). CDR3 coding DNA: TGTGCCAGCAGACCCCGGGCAGGTGAAGGCTACGAGCAGTACTTC. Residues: CASRPRAGEGYEQYF.

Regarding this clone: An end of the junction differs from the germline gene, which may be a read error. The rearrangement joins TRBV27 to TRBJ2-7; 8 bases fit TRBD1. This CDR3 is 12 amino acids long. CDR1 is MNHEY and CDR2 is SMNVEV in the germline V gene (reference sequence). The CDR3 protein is CASTTSGGAKFF. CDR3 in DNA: TGTGCCAGCACTACTTCAGGGGGCGCGAAATTCTTC.

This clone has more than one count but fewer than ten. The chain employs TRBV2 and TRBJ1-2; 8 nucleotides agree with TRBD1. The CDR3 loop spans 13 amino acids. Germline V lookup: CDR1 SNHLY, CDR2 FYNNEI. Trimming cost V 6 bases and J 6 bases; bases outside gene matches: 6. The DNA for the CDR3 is TGTGCCAGCAGGGACAGGGAGAAGCATGGCTACACCTTC. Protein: CASRDREKHGYTF.

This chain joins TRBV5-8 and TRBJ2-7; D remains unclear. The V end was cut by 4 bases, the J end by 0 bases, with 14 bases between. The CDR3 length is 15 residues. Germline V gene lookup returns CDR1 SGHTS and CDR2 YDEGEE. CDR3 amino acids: CASSIPAESSYEQYF. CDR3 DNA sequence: TGTGCCAGCAGCATACCGGCGGAAAGCTCCTACGAGCAGTACTTC.

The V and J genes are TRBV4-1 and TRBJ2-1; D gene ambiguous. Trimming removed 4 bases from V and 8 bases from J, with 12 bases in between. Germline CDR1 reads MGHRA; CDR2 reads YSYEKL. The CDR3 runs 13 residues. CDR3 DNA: TGCGCCAGCAGCCCCTCAATGGGCGATGAGCAGTTCTTC. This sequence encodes CASSPSMGDEQFF.

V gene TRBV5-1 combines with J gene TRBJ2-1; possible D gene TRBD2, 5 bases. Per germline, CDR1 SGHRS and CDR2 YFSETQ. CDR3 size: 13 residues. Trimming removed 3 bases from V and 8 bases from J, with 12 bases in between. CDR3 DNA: TGCGCCAGCAGCTCGTCGCAAGCGGATGAGCAGTTCTTC. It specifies CASSSSQADEQFF.

The CDR3 sequence: CASSVVDRGSYEQYF. In DNA form, the CDR3 reads TGTGCCAGCAGCGTGGTGGACAGGGGCTCCTACGAGCAGTACTTC. This chain joins TRBV13 and TRBJ2-7; 9 bases match TRBD1. CDR1 and CDR2 from the germline V gene are PRHDT and FYEKMQ (reference sequence). The CDR3 contains 15 residues. With 5 bases clipped from V and 0 bases from J, the junction kept 5 bases outside the gene matches.

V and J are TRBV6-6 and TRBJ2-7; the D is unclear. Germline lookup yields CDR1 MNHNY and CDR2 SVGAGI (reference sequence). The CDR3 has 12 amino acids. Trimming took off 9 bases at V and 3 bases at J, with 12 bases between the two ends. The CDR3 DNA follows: TGTGCCAGTAAGGGCACCATCTACGAGCAGTACTTC. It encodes CASKGTIYEQYF.

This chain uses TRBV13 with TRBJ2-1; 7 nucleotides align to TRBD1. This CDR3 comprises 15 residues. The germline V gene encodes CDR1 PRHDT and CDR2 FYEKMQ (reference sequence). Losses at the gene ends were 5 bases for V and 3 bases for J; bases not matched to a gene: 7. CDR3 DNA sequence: TGTGCCAGCAGCCGAATTACAGGGGACTACAATGAGCAGTTCTTC. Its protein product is CASSRITGDYNEQFF.

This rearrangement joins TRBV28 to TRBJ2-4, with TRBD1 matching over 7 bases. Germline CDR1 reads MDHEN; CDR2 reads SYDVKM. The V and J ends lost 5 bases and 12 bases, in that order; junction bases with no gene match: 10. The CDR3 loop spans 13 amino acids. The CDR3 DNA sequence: TGTGCCAGCAGTCCCGGGACAGTGACTCATCAGTACTTC. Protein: CASSPGTVTHQYF.

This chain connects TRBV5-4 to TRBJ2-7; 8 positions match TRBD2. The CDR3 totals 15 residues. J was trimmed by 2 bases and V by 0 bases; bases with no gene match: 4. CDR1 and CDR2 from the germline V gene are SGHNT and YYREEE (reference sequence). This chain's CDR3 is CASSLGSGAPYEQYF. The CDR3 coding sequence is TGTGCCAGCAGCTTGGGTAGCGGGGCCCCCTACGAGCAGTACTTC.

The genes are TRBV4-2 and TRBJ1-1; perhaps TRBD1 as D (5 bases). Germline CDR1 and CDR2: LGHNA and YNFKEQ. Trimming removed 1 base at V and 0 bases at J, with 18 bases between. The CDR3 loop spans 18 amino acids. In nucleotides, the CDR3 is TGTGCCAGCAGCCAAGCCCCCCTTCATAGAGGGGTGAACACTGAAGCTTTCTTT. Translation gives CASSQAPLHRGVNTEAFF.

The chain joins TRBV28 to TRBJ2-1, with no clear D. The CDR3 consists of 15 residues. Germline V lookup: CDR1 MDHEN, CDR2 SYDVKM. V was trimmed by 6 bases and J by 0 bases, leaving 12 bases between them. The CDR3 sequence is CASSPGWHSYNEQFF. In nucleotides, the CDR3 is TGTGCCAGCAGCCCAGGTTGGCACTCCTACAATGAGCAGTTCTTC.

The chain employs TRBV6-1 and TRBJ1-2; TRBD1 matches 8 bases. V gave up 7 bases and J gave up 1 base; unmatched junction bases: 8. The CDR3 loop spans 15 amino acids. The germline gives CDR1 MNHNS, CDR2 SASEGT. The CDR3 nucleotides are TGTGCCAGCACTCCTGGGACAGGTTATAACTATGGCTACACCTTC. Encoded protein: CASTPGTGYNYGYTF.

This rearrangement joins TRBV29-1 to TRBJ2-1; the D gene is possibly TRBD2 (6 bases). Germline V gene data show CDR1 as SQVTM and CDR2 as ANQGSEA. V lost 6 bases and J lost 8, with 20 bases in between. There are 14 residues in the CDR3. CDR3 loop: CSVAETSKRHEQFF. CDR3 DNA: TGCAGCGTCGCCGAAACTAGCAAGAGGCATGAGCAGTTCTTC.

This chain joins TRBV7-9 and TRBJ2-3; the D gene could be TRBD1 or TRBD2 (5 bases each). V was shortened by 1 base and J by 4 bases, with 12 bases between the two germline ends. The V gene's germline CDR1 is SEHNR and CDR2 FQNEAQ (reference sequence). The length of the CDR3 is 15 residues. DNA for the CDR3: TGTGCCAGCAGCTTAGGCAGGGTGGAGGCAGATACGCAGTATTTT. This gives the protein CASSLGRVEADTQYF.

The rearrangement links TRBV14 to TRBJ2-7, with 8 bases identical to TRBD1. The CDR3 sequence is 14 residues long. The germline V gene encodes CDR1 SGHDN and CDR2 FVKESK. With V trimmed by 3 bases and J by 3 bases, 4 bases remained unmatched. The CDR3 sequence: CASSHRTGYYEQYF. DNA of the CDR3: TGTGCCAGCAGCCACAGGACAGGGTACTACGAGCAGTACTTC.

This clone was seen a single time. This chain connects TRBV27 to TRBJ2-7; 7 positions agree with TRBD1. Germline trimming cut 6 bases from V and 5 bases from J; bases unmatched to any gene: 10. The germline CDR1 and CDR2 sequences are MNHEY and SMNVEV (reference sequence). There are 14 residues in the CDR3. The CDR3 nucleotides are TGTGCCAGCAGCCCGACAGGGCTGGTCAACGAGCAGTACTTC. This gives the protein CASSPTGLVNEQYF.

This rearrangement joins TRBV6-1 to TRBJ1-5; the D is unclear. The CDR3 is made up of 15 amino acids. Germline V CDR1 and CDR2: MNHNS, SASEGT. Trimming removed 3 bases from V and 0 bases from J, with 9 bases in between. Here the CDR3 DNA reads TGTGCCAGCAGTGAGTCACTTTATAGCAATCAGCCCCAGCATTTT. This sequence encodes CASSESLYSNQPQHF.

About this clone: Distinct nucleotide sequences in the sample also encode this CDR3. This CDR3 is CASSTGGYNEQFF. CDR3 DNA sequence: TGCGCCAGCTCGACAGGGGGATACAATGAGCAGTTCTTC. This sequence joins TRBV5-1 and TRBJ2-1; 9 bases are shared with TRBD1. The CDR3 totals 13 residues. The ends lost 7 bases at V and 4 bases at J; junction bases unmatched: 3. In germline, CDR1 is SGHRS, CDR2 YFSETQ.